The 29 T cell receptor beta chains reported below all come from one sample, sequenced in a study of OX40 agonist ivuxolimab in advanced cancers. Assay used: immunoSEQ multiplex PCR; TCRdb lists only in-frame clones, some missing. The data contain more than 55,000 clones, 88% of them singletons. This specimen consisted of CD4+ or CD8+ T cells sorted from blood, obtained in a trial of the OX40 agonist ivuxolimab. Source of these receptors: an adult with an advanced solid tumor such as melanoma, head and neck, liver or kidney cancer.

CDR3 region: CASSELPTGQETQYF. CDR3 DNA: TGCGCCAGCAGTGAGTTACCTACGGGGCAAGAGACCCAGTACTTC. This chain links TRBV10-2 with TRBJ2-5; a weak D match, TRBD2 (5 bases). The CDR3 length is 15 residues. CDR1 and CDR2 (germline): WSHSY, SAAADI. V shed 1 base and J shed 2 bases, with 11 bases lying between them.

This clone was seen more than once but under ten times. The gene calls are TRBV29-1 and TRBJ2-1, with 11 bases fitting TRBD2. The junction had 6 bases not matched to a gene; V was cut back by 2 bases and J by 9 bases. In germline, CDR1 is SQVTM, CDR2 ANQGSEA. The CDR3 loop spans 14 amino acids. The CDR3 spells CSVESGLAAGEQFF. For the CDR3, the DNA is TGCAGCGTTGAATCGGGACTAGCGGCTGGTGAGCAGTTCTTC.

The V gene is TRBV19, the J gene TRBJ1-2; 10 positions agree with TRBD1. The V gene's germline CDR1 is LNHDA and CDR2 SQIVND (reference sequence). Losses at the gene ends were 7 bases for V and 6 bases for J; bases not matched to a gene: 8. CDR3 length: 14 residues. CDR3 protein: CASTPGTGADGYTF. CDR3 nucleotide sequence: TGTGCCAGTACTCCCGGGACAGGGGCTGATGGCTACACCTTC. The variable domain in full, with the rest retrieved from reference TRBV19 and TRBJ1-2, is DGGITQSPKYLFRKEGQNVTLSCEQNLNHDAMYWYRQDPGQGLRLIYYSQIVNDFQKGDIAEGYSVSREKKESFPLTVTSAQKNPTAFYLCASTPGTGADGYTFGSGTRLTVV.

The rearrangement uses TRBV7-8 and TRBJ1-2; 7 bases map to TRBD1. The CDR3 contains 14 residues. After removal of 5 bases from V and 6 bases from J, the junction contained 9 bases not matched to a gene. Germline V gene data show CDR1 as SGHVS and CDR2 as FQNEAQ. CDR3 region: CASSQEGRGDGYTF. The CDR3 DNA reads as TGTGCCAGCAGCCAAGAAGGCAGGGGGGATGGCTACACCTTC.

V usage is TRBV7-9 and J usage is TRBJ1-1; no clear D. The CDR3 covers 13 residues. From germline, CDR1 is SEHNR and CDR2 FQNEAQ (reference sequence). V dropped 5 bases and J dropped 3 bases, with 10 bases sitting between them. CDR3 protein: CASSDEQDTEAFF. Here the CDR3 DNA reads TGTGCCAGCAGCGACGAACAAGACACTGAAGCTTTCTTT.

DNA for the CDR3: TGTGCCAGCAGCTCCGGGACAGATCTCGACGAGCAGTACTTC. Its translation is CASSSGTDLDEQYF. The V and J genes are TRBV11-3 and TRBJ2-7; 7 bases line up with TRBD1. Germline trimming cut 4 bases from V and 5 bases from J; bases unmatched to any gene: 8. The germline V gene has CDR1 SGHNT and CDR2 YENEEA. The CDR3 is 14 amino acids.

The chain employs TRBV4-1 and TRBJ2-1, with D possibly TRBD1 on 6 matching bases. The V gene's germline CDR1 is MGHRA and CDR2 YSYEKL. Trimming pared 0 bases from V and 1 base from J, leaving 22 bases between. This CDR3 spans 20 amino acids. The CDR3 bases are TGCGCCAGCAGCCAAGAGTTTGCGACAGGCGGTGGGGCTTCCTACAATGAGCAGTTCTTC. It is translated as CASSQEFATGGGASYNEQFF.

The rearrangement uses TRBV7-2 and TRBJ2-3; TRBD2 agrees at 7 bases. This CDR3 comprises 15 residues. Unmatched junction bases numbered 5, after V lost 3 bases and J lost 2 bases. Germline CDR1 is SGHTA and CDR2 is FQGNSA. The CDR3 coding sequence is TGTGCCAGCAGCTTGGTAAGCGGGAACACAGATACGCAGTATTTT. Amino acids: CASSLVSGNTDTQYF.

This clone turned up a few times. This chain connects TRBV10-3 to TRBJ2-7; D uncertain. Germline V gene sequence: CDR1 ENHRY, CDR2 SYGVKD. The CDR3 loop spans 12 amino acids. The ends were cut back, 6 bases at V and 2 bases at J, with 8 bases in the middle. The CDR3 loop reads CAISTRTYEQYF. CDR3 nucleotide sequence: TGTGCCATCAGCACCAGAACCTACGAGCAGTACTTC.

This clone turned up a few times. Here the CDR3 reads CSGTGLISSYNEQFF. In nucleotides, the CDR3 is TGCAGCGGGACGGGACTGATTAGCTCCTACAATGAGCAGTTCTTC. The chain combines TRBV29-1 with TRBJ2-1, with D tentatively TRBD2 (6 bases). The CDR3 has 15 residues. Deletions cut 7 bases from V and 0 bases from J, with 16 bases between. Germline V gives CDR1 SQVTM, CDR2 ANQGSEA.

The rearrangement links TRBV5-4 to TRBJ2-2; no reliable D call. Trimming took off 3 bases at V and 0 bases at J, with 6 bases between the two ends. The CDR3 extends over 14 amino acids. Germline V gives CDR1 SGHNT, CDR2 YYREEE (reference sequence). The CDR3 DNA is TGTGCCAGCAGCTGGGGATCGAACACCGGGGAGCTGTTTTTT. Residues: CASSWGSNTGELFF.

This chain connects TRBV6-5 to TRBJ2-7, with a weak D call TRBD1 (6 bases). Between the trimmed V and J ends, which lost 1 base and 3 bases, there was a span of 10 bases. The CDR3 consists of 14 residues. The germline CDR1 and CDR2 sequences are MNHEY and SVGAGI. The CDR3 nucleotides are TGTGCCAGCAGTTACTTCGGCAGGGGCTACGAGCAGTACTTC. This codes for CASSYFGRGYEQYF.

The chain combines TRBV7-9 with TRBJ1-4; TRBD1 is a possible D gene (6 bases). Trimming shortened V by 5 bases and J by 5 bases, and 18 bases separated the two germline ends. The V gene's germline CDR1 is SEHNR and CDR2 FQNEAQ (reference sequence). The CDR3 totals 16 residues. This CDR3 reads CASSPPAGGRNEKLFF. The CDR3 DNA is TGTGCCAGCAGCCCCCCCGCGGGGGGCAGGAATGAAAAACTGTTTTTT.

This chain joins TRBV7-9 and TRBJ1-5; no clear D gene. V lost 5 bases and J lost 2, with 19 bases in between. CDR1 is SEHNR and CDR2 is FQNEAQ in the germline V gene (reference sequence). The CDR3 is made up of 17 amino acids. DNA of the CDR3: TGTGCCAGCAGCCAGAGTGGACGAGCCCAAGGCAATCAGCCCCAGCATTTT. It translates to CASSQSGRAQGNQPQHF.

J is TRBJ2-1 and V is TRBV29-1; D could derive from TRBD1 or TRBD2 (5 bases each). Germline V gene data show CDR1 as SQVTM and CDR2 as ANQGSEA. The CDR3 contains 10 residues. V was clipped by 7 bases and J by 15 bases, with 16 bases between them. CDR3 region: CSARRDLMFF. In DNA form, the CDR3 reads TGCAGCGCACGCCGGGACCTAATGTTCTTC.

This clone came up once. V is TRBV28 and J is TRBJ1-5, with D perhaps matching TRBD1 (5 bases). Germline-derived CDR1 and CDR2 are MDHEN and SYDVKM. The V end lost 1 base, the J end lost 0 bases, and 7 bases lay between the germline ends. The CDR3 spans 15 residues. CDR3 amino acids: CASSLFQGSNQPQHF. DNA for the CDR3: TGTGCCAGCAGTTTATTCCAGGGTAGCAATCAGCCCCAGCATTTT.

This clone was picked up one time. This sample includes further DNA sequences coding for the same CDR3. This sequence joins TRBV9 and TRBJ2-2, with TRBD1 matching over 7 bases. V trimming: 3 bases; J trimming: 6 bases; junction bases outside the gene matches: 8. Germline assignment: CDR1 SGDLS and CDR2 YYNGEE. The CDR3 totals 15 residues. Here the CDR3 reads CASSASGGRSGELFF. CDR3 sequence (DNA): TGTGCCAGCAGCGCCTCAGGGGGTCGTTCCGGGGAGCTGTTTTTT.

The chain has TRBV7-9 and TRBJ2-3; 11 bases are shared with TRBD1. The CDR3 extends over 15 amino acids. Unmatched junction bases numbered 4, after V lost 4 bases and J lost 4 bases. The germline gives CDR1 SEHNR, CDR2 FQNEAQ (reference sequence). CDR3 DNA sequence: TGTGCCAGCAGCTGGACAGGGGGCGCGGCAGATACGCAGTATTTT. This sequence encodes CASSWTGGAADTQYF.

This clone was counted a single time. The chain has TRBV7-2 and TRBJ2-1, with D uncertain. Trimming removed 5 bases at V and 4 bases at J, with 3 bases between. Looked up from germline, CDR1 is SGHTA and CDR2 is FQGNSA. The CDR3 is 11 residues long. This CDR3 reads CASSGYNEQFF. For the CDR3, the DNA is TGTGCCAGCAGCGGTTACAATGAGCAGTTCTTC.

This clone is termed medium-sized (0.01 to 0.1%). The CDR3 loop is CASSPAPDSYNEQFF. In DNA form, the CDR3 reads TGTGCCAGCTCACCGGCGCCAGACTCCTACAATGAGCAGTTCTTC. The chain has TRBV18 and TRBJ2-1; D ambiguous. Germline CDR1 and CDR2: KGHSH and LQKENI. Deletions cut 3 bases from V and 0 bases from J, with 9 bases between. The CDR3 covers 15 residues.

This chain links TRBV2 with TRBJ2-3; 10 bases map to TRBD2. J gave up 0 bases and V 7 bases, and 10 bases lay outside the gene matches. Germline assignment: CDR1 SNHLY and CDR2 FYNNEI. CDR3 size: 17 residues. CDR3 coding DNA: TGTGCCAGCATTGGGGCTAGCGGGGGACCTAGCACAGATACGCAGTATTTT. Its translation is CASIGASGGPSTDTQYF.

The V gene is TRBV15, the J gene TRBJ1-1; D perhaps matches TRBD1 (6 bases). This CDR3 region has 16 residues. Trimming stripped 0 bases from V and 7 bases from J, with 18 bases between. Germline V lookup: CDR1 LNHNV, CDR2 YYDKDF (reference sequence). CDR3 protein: CATSRDSRTVMDEAFF. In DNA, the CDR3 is TGTGCCACCAGCAGAGACTCGCGGACAGTGATGGATGAAGCTTTCTTT.

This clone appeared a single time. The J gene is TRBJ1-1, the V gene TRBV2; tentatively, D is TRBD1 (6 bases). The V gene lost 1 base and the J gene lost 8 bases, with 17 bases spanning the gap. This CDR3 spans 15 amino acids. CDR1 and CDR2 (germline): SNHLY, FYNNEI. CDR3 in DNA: TGTGCCAGCAGTGAAGATGGGGGCGCGGTGGCCGAAGCTTTCTTT. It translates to CASSEDGGAVAEAFF.

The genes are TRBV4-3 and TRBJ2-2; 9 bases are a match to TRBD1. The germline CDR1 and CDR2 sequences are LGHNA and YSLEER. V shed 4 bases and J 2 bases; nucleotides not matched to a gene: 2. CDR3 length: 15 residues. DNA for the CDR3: TGCGCCAGCAGCCTGGGACAGGGAAACACCGGGGAGCTGTTTTTT. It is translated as CASSLGQGNTGELFF.

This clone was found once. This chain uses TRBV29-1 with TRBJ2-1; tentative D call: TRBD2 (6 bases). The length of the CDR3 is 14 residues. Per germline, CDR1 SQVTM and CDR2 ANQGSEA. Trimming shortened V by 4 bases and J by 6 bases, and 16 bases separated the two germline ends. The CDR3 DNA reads TGCAGCGTTGCTGGGACTCCCCGAGGCAATGAGCAGTTCTTC. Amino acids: CSVAGTPRGNEQFF.

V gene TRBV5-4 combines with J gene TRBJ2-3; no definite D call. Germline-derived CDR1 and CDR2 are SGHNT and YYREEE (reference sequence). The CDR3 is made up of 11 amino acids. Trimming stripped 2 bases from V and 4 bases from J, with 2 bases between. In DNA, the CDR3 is TGTGCCAGCAGCTTCGCAGATACGCAGTATTTT. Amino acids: CASSFADTQYF.

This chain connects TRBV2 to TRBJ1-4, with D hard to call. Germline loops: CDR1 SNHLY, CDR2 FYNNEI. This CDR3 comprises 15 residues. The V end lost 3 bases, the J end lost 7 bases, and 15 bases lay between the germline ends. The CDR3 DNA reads TGTGCCAGCAGTGATCAAGGAGCTAGTAGTGAAAAACTGTTTTTT. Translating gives CASSDQGASSEKLFF.

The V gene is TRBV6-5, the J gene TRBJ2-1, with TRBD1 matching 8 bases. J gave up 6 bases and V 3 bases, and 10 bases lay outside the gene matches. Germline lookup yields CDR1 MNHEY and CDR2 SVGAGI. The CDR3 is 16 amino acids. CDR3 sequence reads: CASSYSGQGAANEQFF. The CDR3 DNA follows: TGTGCCAGCAGTTATTCCGGACAGGGAGCTGCCAATGAGCAGTTCTTC.

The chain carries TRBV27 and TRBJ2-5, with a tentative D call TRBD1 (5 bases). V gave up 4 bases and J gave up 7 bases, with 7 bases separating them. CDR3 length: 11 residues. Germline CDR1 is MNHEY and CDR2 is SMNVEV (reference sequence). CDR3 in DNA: TGTGCCAGCAGTTCCCAGGGGACCCAGTACTTC. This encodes CASSSQGTQYF.